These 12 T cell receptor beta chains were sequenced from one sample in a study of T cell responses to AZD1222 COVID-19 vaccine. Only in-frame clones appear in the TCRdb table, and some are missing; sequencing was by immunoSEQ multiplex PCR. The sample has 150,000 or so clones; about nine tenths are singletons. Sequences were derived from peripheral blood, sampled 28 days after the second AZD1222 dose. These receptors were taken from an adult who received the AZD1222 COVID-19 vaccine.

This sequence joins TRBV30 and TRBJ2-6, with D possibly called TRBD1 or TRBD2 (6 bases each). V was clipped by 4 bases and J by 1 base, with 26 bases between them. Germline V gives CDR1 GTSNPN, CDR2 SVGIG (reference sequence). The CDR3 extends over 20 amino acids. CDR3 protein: CAWTAAPGYREVSGANVLTF. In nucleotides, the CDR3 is TGTGCCTGGACAGCTGCGCCCGGATACAGGGAGGTTTCTGGGGCCAACGTCCTGACTTTC. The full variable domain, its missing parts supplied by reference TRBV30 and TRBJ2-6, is SQTIHQWPATLVQPVGSPLSLECTVEGTSNPNLYWYRQAAGRGLQLLFYSVGIGQISSEVPQNLSASRPQDRQFILSSKKLLLSDSGFYLCAWTAAPGYREVSGANVLTFGAGSRLTVL.

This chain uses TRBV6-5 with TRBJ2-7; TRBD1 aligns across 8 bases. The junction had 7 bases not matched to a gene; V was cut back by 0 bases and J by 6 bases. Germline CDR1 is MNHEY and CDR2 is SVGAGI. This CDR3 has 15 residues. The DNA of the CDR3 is TGTGCCAGCAGTTACTCTAGGTCAGGGGGCAGCGAGCAGTACTTC. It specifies CASSYSRSGGSEQYF.

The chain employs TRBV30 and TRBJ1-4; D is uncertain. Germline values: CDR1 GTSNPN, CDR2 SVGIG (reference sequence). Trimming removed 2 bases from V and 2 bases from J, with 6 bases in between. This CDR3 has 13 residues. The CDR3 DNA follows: TGTGCCTGGAGTCGGGATACTAATGAAAAACTGTTTTTT. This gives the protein CAWSRDTNEKLFF.

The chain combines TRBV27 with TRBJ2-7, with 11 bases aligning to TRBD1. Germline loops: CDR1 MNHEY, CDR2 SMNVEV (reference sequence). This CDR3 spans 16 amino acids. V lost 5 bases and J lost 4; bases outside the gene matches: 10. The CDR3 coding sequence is TGTGCCAGCAGTCCACCCCCCGGACAGGGGGCGTACGAGCAGTACTTC. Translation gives CASSPPPGQGAYEQYF.

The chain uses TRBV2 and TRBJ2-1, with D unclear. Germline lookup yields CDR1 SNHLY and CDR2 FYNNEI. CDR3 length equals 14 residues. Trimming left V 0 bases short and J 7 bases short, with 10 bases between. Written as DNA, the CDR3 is TGTGCCAGCAGTGAAGCTTGGACGGTGAATGAGCAGTTCTTC. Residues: CASSEAWTVNEQFF.

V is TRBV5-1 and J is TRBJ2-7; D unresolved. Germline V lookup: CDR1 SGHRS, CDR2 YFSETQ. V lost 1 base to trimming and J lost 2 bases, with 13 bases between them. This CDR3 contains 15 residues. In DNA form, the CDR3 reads TGCGCCAGCAGCTTGTCCCCCAGCGAGCCCTACGAGCAGTACTTC. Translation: CASSLSPSEPYEQYF.

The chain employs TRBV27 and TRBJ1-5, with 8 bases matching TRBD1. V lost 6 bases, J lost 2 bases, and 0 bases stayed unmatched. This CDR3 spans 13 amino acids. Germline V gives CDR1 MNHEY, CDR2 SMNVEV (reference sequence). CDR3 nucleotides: TGTGCCAGCAGGGACAGGGGCAATCAGCCCCAGCATTTT. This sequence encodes CASRDRGNQPQHF.

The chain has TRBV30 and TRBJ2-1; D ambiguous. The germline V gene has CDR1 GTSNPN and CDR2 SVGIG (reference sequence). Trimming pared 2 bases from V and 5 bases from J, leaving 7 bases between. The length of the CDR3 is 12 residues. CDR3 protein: CAWSSEHNEQFF. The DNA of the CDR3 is TGTGCCTGGAGTTCAGAGCACAATGAGCAGTTCTTC.

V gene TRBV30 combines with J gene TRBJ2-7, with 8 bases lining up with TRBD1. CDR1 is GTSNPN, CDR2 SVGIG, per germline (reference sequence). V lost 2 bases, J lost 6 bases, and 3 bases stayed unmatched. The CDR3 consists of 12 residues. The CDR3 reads CAWSTDRVEQYF. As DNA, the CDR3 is TGTGCCTGGAGTACGGACAGGGTCGAGCAGTACTTC.

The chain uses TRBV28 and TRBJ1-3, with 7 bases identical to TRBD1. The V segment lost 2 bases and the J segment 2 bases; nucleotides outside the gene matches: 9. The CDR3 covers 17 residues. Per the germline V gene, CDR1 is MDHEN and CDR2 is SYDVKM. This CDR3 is CASSLVASGGPGNTIYF. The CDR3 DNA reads TGTGCCAGCAGTTTAGTTGCCTCAGGGGGTCCTGGAAACACCATATATTTT.

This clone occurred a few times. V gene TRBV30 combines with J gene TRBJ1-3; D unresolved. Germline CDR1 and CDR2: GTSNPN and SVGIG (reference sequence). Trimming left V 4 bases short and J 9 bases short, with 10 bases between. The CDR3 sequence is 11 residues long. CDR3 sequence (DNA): TGTGCCTGGATTGGCGGTAGCACCATATATTTT. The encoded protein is CAWIGGSTIYF.

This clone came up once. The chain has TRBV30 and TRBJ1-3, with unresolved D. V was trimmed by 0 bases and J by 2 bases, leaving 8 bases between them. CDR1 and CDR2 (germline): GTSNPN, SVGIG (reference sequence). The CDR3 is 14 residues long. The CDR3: CAWSVAAAGNTIYF. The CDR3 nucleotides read TGTGCCTGGAGTGTAGCGGCAGCTGGAAACACCATATATTTT.